This T cell receptor beta chain was sequenced for a study of T-cell memory formation after mild COVID-19. Findings and limits, study-wide: Clones which contracted sat mainly in CM and EM if CD4+, and in EMRA if CD8+.

Between the trimmed V and J ends, which lost 4 bases and 1 base, there was a span of 10 bases. Germline V gene lookup returns CDR1 MGHRA and CDR2 YSYEKL. CDR3 length: 14 residues. TCRdb re-called the 5' RACE reads through MiXCR, storing one row per CDR3 protein. The table has about 360,000 distinct CDR3 sequences, around 13% seen once. This clonotype has just a few counts. Its antigen is unknown. The sequencing input was PBMCs or a T cell subset sorted from them (not recorded which). This TCR was sampled from a man aged 18 to 35 who had mild COVID-19 (a few samples of this study predate the infection). Cell type and time point are not known. The chain combines TRBV4-1 with TRBJ1-2; D is undetermined. The CDR3 coding sequence is TGCGCCAGCAGCCCCCCGGGTCTTAACTATGGCTACACCTTC. Protein: CASSPPGLNYGYTF.